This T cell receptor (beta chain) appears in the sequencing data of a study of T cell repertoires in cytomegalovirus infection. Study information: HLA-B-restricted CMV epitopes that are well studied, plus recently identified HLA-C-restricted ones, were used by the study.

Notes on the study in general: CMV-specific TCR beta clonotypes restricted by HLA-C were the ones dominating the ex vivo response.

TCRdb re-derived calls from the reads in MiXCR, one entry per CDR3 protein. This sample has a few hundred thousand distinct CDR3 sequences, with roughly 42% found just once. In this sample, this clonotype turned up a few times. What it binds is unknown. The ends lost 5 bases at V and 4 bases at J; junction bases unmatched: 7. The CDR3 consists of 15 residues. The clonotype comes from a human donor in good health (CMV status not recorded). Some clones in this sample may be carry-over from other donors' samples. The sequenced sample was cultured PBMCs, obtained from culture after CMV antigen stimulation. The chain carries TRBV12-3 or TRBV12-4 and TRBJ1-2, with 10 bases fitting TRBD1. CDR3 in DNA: TGTGCCAGCAGTCTCCGGGACAGGGGAGGCTATGGCTACACCTTC. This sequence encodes CASSLRDRGGYGYTF.